This T cell receptor beta chain came from a study of T cells and copy number aberrations in small-cell lung cancer. Findings of the study overall: Due to few samples, these findings require validation.

Profiling relied on immunoSEQ multiplex PCR, and the TCRdb table lists in-frame clones only, not all of them. Seen here are about 3,100 clones, about nine tenths observed once, and the top ten hold about 5%. This CDR3 comprises 18 residues. Germline V CDR1 and CDR2: SGHTA, FQGNSA. Trimming removed 4 bases from V and 5 bases from J; junction bases left unmatched: 17. For this clone: Its antigen is not known.

The origin of this receptor is a man aged 50 or older with small cell lung cancer. The chain has TRBV7-2 and TRBJ1-1; 9 bases line up with TRBD1. Specimen: normal tissue next to the tumor. The CDR3 reads CASSSQGTGWMVGTEAFF. CDR3 bases: TGTGCCAGCAGCTCCCAGGGGACAGGGTGGATGGTAGGAACTGAAGCTTTCTTT.